The rows below give T cell receptor beta chains drawn from one sample of a study of blood T cell repertoires in COVID-19. Clones were read by immunoSEQ multiplex PCR, and TCRdb kept only the in-frame ones, dropping some. The sample carries approximately 130,000 clones, 55% to 70% recorded once. The sequencing sample was made of peripheral blood. Receptors originate from a woman in her seventies with acute or convalescent COVID-19. The CDR3 runs from the conserved cysteine through the conserved F or W. Each record gives: clone size, D gene, J gene, V gene, CDR3 protein, CDR3 DNA. D genes are given only for firm matches. A row's size may be missing; if present it is once, few, many or a size class.

clone size: few
D gene: TRBD1
J gene: TRBJ2-3
V gene: TRBV5-4
CDR3 protein: CASSLDRAIHTQYF
CDR3 DNA: TGTGCCAGCAGCCTAGACAGGGCCATCCATACGCAGTATTTT

clone size: NA
D gene: TRBD1
J gene: TRBJ2-7
V gene: TRBV19
CDR3 protein: CASSTTGTGTYEQYF
CDR3 DNA: TGTGCCAGTAGTACCACGGGGACAGGAACCTACGAGCAGTACTTC

clone size: NA
D gene: TRBD1
J gene: TRBJ2-7
V gene: TRBV11-2
CDR3 protein: CASSRDRGTYEQYF
CDR3 DNA: TGTGCCAGCAGCCGGGACAGGGGAACCTACGAGCAGTACTTC

clone size: NA
D gene: TRBD1
J gene: TRBJ1-2
V gene: TRBV7-2
CDR3 protein: CASSPTRTGPYGYTF
CDR3 DNA: TGTGCCAGCAGCCCGACCCGGACAGGACCCTATGGCTACACCTTC

clone size: once
D gene: NA
J gene: TRBJ1-1
V gene: TRBV9
CDR3 protein: CASGPGGVDTEAFF
CDR3 DNA: TGTGCCAGCGGCCCTGGCGGAGTAGACACTGAAGCTTTCTTT

clone size: NA
D gene: TRBD1
J gene: TRBJ1-6
V gene: TRBV10-3
CDR3 protein: CAISQGAYNSPLHF
CDR3 DNA: TGTGCCATCTCGCAGGGGGCTTATAATTCACCCCTCCACTTT

clone size: NA
D gene: TRBD2
J gene: TRBJ2-7
V gene: TRBV6-2/TRBV6-3
CDR3 protein: CASSYSMTSGREQYF
CDR3 DNA: TGTGCCAGCAGTTACTCGATGACTAGCGGGAGGGAGCAGTACTTC

clone size: NA
D gene: NA
J gene: TRBJ1-4
V gene: TRBV6-5
CDR3 protein: CASSYSRGRELFF
CDR3 DNA: TGTGCCAGCAGTTACTCCCGGGGGAGGGAACTGTTTTTT

clone size: few
D gene: TRBD1
J gene: TRBJ1-3
V gene: TRBV5-1
CDR3 protein: CASSSGDRGRELSSGNTIYF
CDR3 DNA: TGCGCCAGCAGCTCGGGGGACAGGGGGCGCGAATTGAGCTCTGGAAACACCATATATTTT

clone size: NA
D gene: NA
J gene: TRBJ2-6
V gene: TRBV3-1/TRBV3-2
CDR3 protein: CASSPLERGLGGANVLTF
CDR3 DNA: TGTGCCAGCAGCCCCCTAGAGAGGGGACTTGGTGGGGCCAACGTCCTGACTTTC

clone size: NA
D gene: NA
J gene: TRBJ1-6
V gene: TRBV7-6
CDR3 protein: CASSLGGTTYNSPLHF
CDR3 DNA: TGTGCCAGCAGCTTAGGAGGCACGACCTATAATTCACCCCTCCACTTT

clone size: few
D gene: TRBD2
J gene: TRBJ2-2
V gene: TRBV9
CDR3 protein: CASSPFGRADTGELFF
CDR3 DNA: TGTGCCAGCAGCCCGTTCGGGAGGGCCGACACCGGGGAGCTGTTTTTT

clone size: NA
D gene: TRBD2
J gene: TRBJ2-5
V gene: TRBV27
CDR3 protein: CASSNLAGGLQETQYF
CDR3 DNA: TGTGCCAGCAGTAACCTAGCGGGGGGACTCCAAGAGACCCAGTACTTC

clone size: NA
D gene: NA
J gene: TRBJ2-2
V gene: TRBV11-3
CDR3 protein: CASSHIWQGSTGELFF
CDR3 DNA: TGTGCCAGCAGCCACATCTGGCAGGGCTCCACCGGGGAGCTGTTTTTT

clone size: few
D gene: TRBD1
J gene: TRBJ2-7
V gene: TRBV2
CDR3 protein: CASSEPDRPSSYEQYF
CDR3 DNA: TGTGCCAGCAGTGAGCCGGACAGGCCTTCCTCCTACGAGCAGTACTTC

clone size: few
D gene: TRBD1
J gene: TRBJ2-4
V gene: TRBV12-3/TRBV12-4
CDR3 protein: CASSLLTGGRKYF
CDR3 DNA: TGTGCCAGCAGTTTACTGACAGGGGGGAGGAAATACTTC

clone size: NA
D gene: NA
J gene: TRBJ2-7
V gene: TRBV30
CDR3 protein: CAWSTSGWLEQYF
CDR3 DNA: TGTGCCTGGAGTACCTCGGGATGGCTAGAGCAGTACTTC

clone size: NA
D gene: NA
J gene: TRBJ1-5
V gene: TRBV9
CDR3 protein: CASSVVLGHSNQPQHF
CDR3 DNA: TGTGCCAGCAGCGTAGTTCTGGGACATAGCAATCAGCCCCAGCATTTT

clone size: NA
D gene: NA
J gene: TRBJ1-4
V gene: TRBV7-8
CDR3 protein: CASRVGLGEKLFF
CDR3 DNA: TGTGCCAGCAGAGTCGGACTCGGGGAAAAACTGTTTTTT

clone size: NA
D gene: TRBD1
J gene: TRBJ1-2
V gene: TRBV29-1
CDR3 protein: CSVVGAGGNYGYTF
CDR3 DNA: TGCAGCGTTGTGGGCGCAGGGGGAAACTATGGCTACACCTTC

clone size: NA
D gene: NA
J gene: TRBJ1-1
V gene: TRBV19
CDR3 protein: CASSIPGQSFEAFF
CDR3 DNA: TGTGCCAGTAGTATACCGGGTCAGAGTTTTGAAGCTTTCTTT

clone size: many
D gene: TRBD1
J gene: TRBJ2-1
V gene: TRBV28
CDR3 protein: CASRITGGPSYNEQFF
CDR3 DNA: TGTGCCAGCAGGATCACAGGGGGTCCCTCCTACAATGAGCAGTTCTTC

clone size: NA
D gene: NA
J gene: TRBJ2-1
V gene: TRBV2
CDR3 protein: CASSEGGGSYNEQFF
CDR3 DNA: TGTGCCAGCAGTGAAGGGGGAGGCTCCTACAATGAGCAGTTCTTC

clone size: NA
D gene: NA
J gene: TRBJ2-1
V gene: TRBV7-2
CDR3 protein: CASSLEGSIYNEQFF
CDR3 DNA: TGTGCCAGCAGCTTGGAGGGCTCTATCTACAATGAGCAGTTCTTC

clone size: NA
D gene: NA
J gene: TRBJ1-2
V gene: TRBV5-5
CDR3 protein: CASSSQASNYGYTF
CDR3 DNA: TGTGCCAGCAGCTCACAGGCAAGCAACTATGGCTACACCTTC

clone size: NA
D gene: NA
J gene: TRBJ1-5
V gene: TRBV4-1
CDR3 protein: CASSQVIQSNQPQHF
CDR3 DNA: TGCGCCAGCAGCCAAGTAATTCAGAGCAATCAGCCCCAGCATTTT

clone size: NA
D gene: NA
J gene: TRBJ2-5
V gene: TRBV19
CDR3 protein: CASSISGGTEETQYF
CDR3 DNA: TGTGCCAGTAGTATTAGTGGGGGCACCGAAGAGACCCAGTACTTC

clone size: once
D gene: TRBD1
J gene: TRBJ1-4
V gene: TRBV3-1/TRBV3-2
CDR3 protein: CASSQKAGGVREKLFF
CDR3 DNA: TGTGCCAGCAGCCAGAAGGCAGGGGGCGTGCGGGAAAAACTGTTTTTT

clone size: few
D gene: NA
J gene: TRBJ1-1
V gene: TRBV13
CDR3 protein: CASSPPLGGGTEAFF
CDR3 DNA: TGTGCCAGCAGCCCACCCCTGGGGGGAGGGACTGAAGCTTTCTTT

clone size: NA
D gene: NA
J gene: TRBJ2-2
V gene: TRBV7-3
CDR3 protein: CASSLTGAGELFF
CDR3 DNA: TGTGCCAGCAGCTTAACCGGAGCCGGGGAGCTGTTTTTT

clone size: NA
D gene: TRBD1
J gene: TRBJ1-6
V gene: TRBV6-2/TRBV6-3
CDR3 protein: CASRYDRGRSYNSPLHF
CDR3 DNA: TGTGCCAGCAGATACGACAGGGGCCGCTCCTATAATTCACCCCTCCACTTT

clone size: NA
D gene: NA
J gene: TRBJ1-1
V gene: TRBV5-1
CDR3 protein: CASSVTGYFSEAFF
CDR3 DNA: TGCGCCAGCAGCGTTACAGGGTATTTCTCTGAAGCTTTCTTT

clone size: NA
D gene: NA
J gene: TRBJ1-4
V gene: TRBV7-2
CDR3 protein: CASSLVQGWEKLFF
CDR3 DNA: TGTGCCAGCAGCTTAGTGCAGGGGTGGGAAAAACTGTTTTTT

clone size: NA
D gene: NA
J gene: TRBJ1-6
V gene: TRBV5-1
CDR3 protein: CASSLDPGGRNSPLHF
CDR3 DNA: TGCGCCAGCAGCTTGGATCCGGGGGGGCGTAATTCACCCCTCCACTTT

clone size: NA
D gene: NA
J gene: TRBJ1-1
V gene: TRBV7-9
CDR3 protein: CASSLLDLGAEAFF
CDR3 DNA: TGTGCCAGCAGCTTACTAGATTTAGGAGCTGAAGCTTTCTTT

clone size: once
D gene: NA
J gene: TRBJ1-1
V gene: TRBV12-3/TRBV12-4
CDR3 protein: CASSRTNRAFF
CDR3 DNA: TGTGCCAGCAGTAGAACCAACAGGGCTTTCTTT

clone size: NA
D gene: NA
J gene: TRBJ1-4
V gene: TRBV4-3
CDR3 protein: CASSLSLATNEKLFF
CDR3 DNA: TGCGCCAGCAGCCTATCACTGGCAACTAATGAAAAACTGTTTTTT

clone size: NA
D gene: TRBD1
J gene: TRBJ1-2
V gene: TRBV7-2
CDR3 protein: CASSLVRQGYGYTF
CDR3 DNA: TGTGCCAGCAGCTTAGTCCGACAGGGTTATGGCTACACCTTC

clone size: NA
D gene: NA
J gene: TRBJ2-3
V gene: TRBV6-1
CDR3 protein: CASSEVRSAPLDTQYF
CDR3 DNA: TGTGCCAGCAGTGAAGTACGTAGCGCCCCGTTGGATACGCAGTATTTT

clone size: NA
D gene: NA
J gene: TRBJ1-6
V gene: TRBV7-2
CDR3 protein: CASSYWGRGNSPLHF
CDR3 DNA: TGTGCCAGCAGCTACTGGGGCAGGGGTAATTCACCCCTCCACTTT

clone size: NA
D gene: TRBD1
J gene: TRBJ1-5
V gene: TRBV6-1
CDR3 protein: CASSADRDRGNQPQHF
CDR3 DNA: TGTGCCAGCAGTGCCGACAGGGATAGAGGAAATCAGCCCCAGCATTTT

clone size: NA
D gene: NA
J gene: TRBJ2-5
V gene: TRBV19
CDR3 protein: CASSTADSHQETQYF
CDR3 DNA: TGTGCCAGTAGTACTGCGGACAGCCACCAAGAGACCCAGTACTTC

clone size: once
D gene: NA
J gene: TRBJ2-3
V gene: TRBV6-5
CDR3 protein: CASSYWDNTDTQYF
CDR3 DNA: TGTGCCAGCAGTTACTGGGACAATACAGATACGCAGTATTTT

clone size: NA
D gene: TRBD2
J gene: TRBJ2-5
V gene: TRBV3-1/TRBV3-2
CDR3 protein: CASSLKRLAVGETQYF
CDR3 DNA: TGTGCCAGCAGCCTCAAGCGACTAGCGGTCGGAGAGACCCAGTACTTC

clone size: NA
D gene: TRBD1
J gene: TRBJ2-4
V gene: TRBV7-2
CDR3 protein: CASSSVSTGDKNIQYF
CDR3 DNA: TGTGCCAGCAGCTCCGTCTCGACAGGGGATAAAAACATTCAGTACTTC

clone size: few
D gene: NA
J gene: TRBJ1-1
V gene: TRBV10-3
CDR3 protein: CAISDSQVDTEAFF
CDR3 DNA: TGTGCCATCAGTGATTCCCAGGTGGACACTGAAGCTTTCTTT

clone size: NA
D gene: TRBD1
J gene: TRBJ1-1
V gene: TRBV6-5
CDR3 protein: CATQTGSFTEAFF
CDR3 DNA: TGTGCCACCCAGACAGGGAGTTTCACTGAAGCTTTCTTT

clone size: NA
D gene: NA
J gene: TRBJ2-2
V gene: TRBV7-2
CDR3 protein: CASSLLPAGNTGELFF
CDR3 DNA: TGTGCCAGCAGCTTACTCCCAGCGGGGAACACCGGGGAGCTGTTTTTT

clone size: NA
D gene: NA
J gene: TRBJ2-7
V gene: TRBV5-1
CDR3 protein: CASSFSLRGSSYEQYF
CDR3 DNA: TGCGCCAGCAGCTTTAGTTTGAGGGGGAGCTCCTACGAGCAGTACTTC

clone size: NA
D gene: NA
J gene: TRBJ2-7
V gene: TRBV15
CDR3 protein: CATSRGESYEQYF
CDR3 DNA: TGTGCCACCAGCAGAGGAGAGAGCTACGAGCAGTACTTC

clone size: NA
D gene: NA
J gene: TRBJ2-3
V gene: TRBV7-6
CDR3 protein: CASSLEARRGPTDTQYF
CDR3 DNA: TGTGCCAGCAGCTTAGAAGCCCGGCGGGGACCCACAGATACGCAGTATTTT

clone size: NA
D gene: TRBD1
J gene: TRBJ2-5
V gene: TRBV29-1
CDR3 protein: CSVATGAAETQYF
CDR3 DNA: TGCAGCGTTGCGACAGGGGCGGCAGAGACCCAGTACTTC

clone size: once
D gene: TRBD1
J gene: TRBJ1-2
V gene: TRBV19
CDR3 protein: CASTDRAYGYTF
CDR3 DNA: TGTGCCAGTACTGACAGGGCCTATGGCTACACCTTC

clone size: NA
D gene: NA
J gene: TRBJ2-2
V gene: TRBV5-1
CDR3 protein: CASSFGEDSKDTGELFF
CDR3 DNA: TGCGCCAGCAGCTTTGGTGAAGACAGTAAGGACACCGGGGAGCTGTTTTTT

clone size: many
D gene: NA
J gene: TRBJ2-7
V gene: TRBV5-1
CDR3 protein: CASSLVMQGNEQYF
CDR3 DNA: TGCGCCAGCAGCTTGGTTATGCAGGGTAACGAGCAGTACTTC

clone size: many
D gene: NA
J gene: TRBJ1-1
V gene: TRBV29-1
CDR3 protein: CSVDAPKFTMNTEAFF
CDR3 DNA: TGCAGCGTTGATGCGCCCAAATTTACCATGAACACTGAAGCTTTCTTT

clone size: NA
D gene: TRBD1
J gene: TRBJ2-2
V gene: TRBV19
CDR3 protein: CASSPGQGFFGELFF
CDR3 DNA: TGTGCCAGTAGTCCGGGACAGGGGTTTTTCGGGGAGCTGTTTTTT